Listed below are T cell receptor beta chains from one sample, sequenced in a study of cytomegalovirus exposure and HLA in healthy donors. Only in-frame clones appear in the TCRdb table, and some are missing; sequencing was by immunoSEQ multiplex PCR. The sample shows about 85,000 clones, nearly 80% of them seen only once. Sequencing was done on a sample of PBMCs. Receptor source: a woman aged 50 to 60 in good health and CMV-seropositive. Both conserved end residues are part of each CDR3. Each record gives: CDR3 protein, CDR3 DNA, clone size, J gene, V gene, D gene. The D gene is left open where the match is weak. Clone size is not always given. Where it is, it says once, few, many or a class for expanded clones.

CASSLSRQEWGRNGGNEQFF,TGTGCCAGCAGCCTAAGTAGGCAGGAATGGGGTCGGAATGGAGGAAATGAGCAGTTCTTC,NA,TRBJ2-1,TRBV9,NA
CASSPGDRFLAGANVLTF,TGTGCCAGCAGCCCAGGGGACAGGTTCCTAGCTGGGGCCAACGTCCTGACTTTC,NA,TRBJ2-6,TRBV7-9,TRBD1
CASSVQGGVTEAFF,TGTGCCAGTAGTGTTCAGGGGGGTGTCACTGAAGCTTTCTTT,NA,TRBJ1-1,TRBV19,TRBD1
CASIISGGHNEQFF,TGTGCCAGCATTATTAGCGGGGGGCATAATGAGCAGTTCTTC,once,TRBJ2-1,TRBV6-1,TRBD2
CAISRQNTGELFF,TGTGCCATATCCAGGCAGAACACCGGGGAGCTGTTTTTT,NA,TRBJ2-2,TRBV10-3,NA
CASSLDGSQPQHF,TGTGCCAGCAGCTTGGATGGGAGCCAGCCCCAGCATTTT,NA,TRBJ1-5,TRBV7-8,NA
CASSFSGDYGYTF,TGTGCCAGCAGTTTCTCAGGGGACTATGGCTACACCTTC,NA,TRBJ1-2,TRBV27,NA
CASSESEQYF,TGTGCCAGCAGTGAGAGCGAGCAGTACTTC,NA,TRBJ2-7,TRBV2,NA
CASSRGAPDSGYNEQFF,TGTGCCAGCAGCCGCGGAGCCCCTGACTCGGGTTACAATGAGCAGTTCTTC,NA,TRBJ2-1,TRBV7-6,NA
CASRAGEFGVEKLFF,TGTGCCAGCAGAGCGGGGGAGTTCGGGGTAGAAAAACTGTTTTTT,few,TRBJ1-4,TRBV6-1,NA
CASRLRLAGGYNEQFF,TGTGCCAGCAGGCTAAGACTAGCGGGGGGTTACAATGAGCAGTTCTTC,NA,TRBJ2-1,TRBV27,TRBD2
CAWSVQGARETQYF,TGTGCCTGGAGTGTACAGGGGGCGCGAGAGACCCAGTACTTC,NA,TRBJ2-5,TRBV30,TRBD1
CASQTLGLSTDTQYF,TGCGCCAGCCAAACTTTGGGCCTGAGCACAGATACGCAGTATTTT,NA,TRBJ2-3,TRBV5-1,NA
CASSLGLAGTNEQFF,TGTGCCAGCAGCTTGGGTCTAGCGGGGACCAATGAGCAGTTCTTC,NA,TRBJ2-1,TRBV5-4,TRBD2
CASSLGGVATNEKLFF,TGTGCCAGCAGCTTAGGCGGGGTTGCAACTAATGAAAAACTGTTTTTT,NA,TRBJ1-4,TRBV13,NA
CASSLMQGSYNEQFF,TGTGCCAGCAGTTTGATGCAGGGCTCCTACAATGAGCAGTTCTTC,NA,TRBJ2-1,TRBV27,NA
CASSPPSVRGPYEQYF,TGTGCCAGCAGCCCCCCGTCCGTGCGGGGACCCTACGAGCAGTACTTC,few,TRBJ2-7,TRBV7-9,NA
CASSPFRVQETQYF,TGTGCCAGCTCCCCGTTTCGCGTTCAAGAGACCCAGTACTTC,NA,TRBJ2-5,TRBV18,NA
CASSLTSAYNEQFF,TGTGCCAGCAGCTTGACTAGCGCGTACAATGAGCAGTTCTTC,NA,TRBJ2-1,TRBV7-6,TRBD2
CASFRRVGYGYTF,TGTGCCAGCTTCCGCAGGGTCGGCTATGGCTACACCTTC,NA,TRBJ1-2,TRBV2,NA
CSVDLRQGTEAFF,TGCAGCGTTGATCTAAGACAGGGCACTGAAGCTTTCTTT,NA,TRBJ1-1,TRBV29-1,TRBD1
CASSYQGTSNYGYTF,TGTGCCAGCAGCTATCAGGGCACCTCTAACTATGGCTACACCTTC,few,TRBJ1-2,TRBV6-1,NA
CASSTQGATNEKLFF,TGTGCCAGCAGCACTCAGGGGGCAACTAATGAAAAACTGTTTTTT,NA,TRBJ1-4,TRBV9,TRBD1
CASSALAGGPYEQFF,TGTGCCAGCAGCGCCCTAGCGGGAGGCCCGTATGAGCAGTTCTTC,NA,TRBJ2-1,TRBV5-6,TRBD2
CASSDRDSGYNEQFF,TGCGCCAGCAGCGACCGGGACTCCGGCTACAATGAGCAGTTCTTC,few,TRBJ2-1,TRBV5-1,NA
CASSLEAGEFETQYF,TGTGCCAGCAGCTTAGAGGCAGGGGAGTTCGAGACCCAGTACTTC,NA,TRBJ2-5,TRBV7-2,NA
CASSARASGGTEAFF,TGTGCCAGCAGCGCCCGGGCCTCAGGAGGGACTGAAGCTTTCTTT,NA,TRBJ1-1,TRBV7-2,NA
CASSTGTGANTIYF,TGTGCCAGCAGCACAGGGACAGGGGCCAACACCATATATTTT,once,TRBJ1-3,TRBV9,TRBD1
CASSVVGRGADEQYF,TGTGCCAGCAGCGTAGTAGGACGGGGGGCCGACGAGCAGTACTTC,few,TRBJ2-7,TRBV9,NA
CASKIGTSTDTQYF,TGCGCCAGCAAGATTGGGACTAGCACAGATACGCAGTATTTT,NA,TRBJ2-3,TRBV5-1,NA
CASSSGSQETQYF,TGTGCCAGCAGCTCAGGGTCGCAAGAGACCCAGTACTTC,NA,TRBJ2-5,TRBV7-6,NA
CASSPPLQDYGYTF,TGTGCCAGCTCACCACCGTTGCAGGACTATGGCTACACCTTC,NA,TRBJ1-2,TRBV18,NA
CASSLPGPGELFF,TGTGCCAGTAGTCTCCCAGGGCCCGGGGAGCTGTTTTTT,NA,TRBJ2-2,TRBV19,NA
CSSSSGTDTQYF,TGTTCCAGCAGCTCCGGGACAGATACGCAGTATTTT,NA,TRBJ2-3,TRBV7-9,NA
CASSQANEQFF,TGCGCCAGCAGCCAAGCAAATGAGCAGTTCTTC,NA,TRBJ2-1,TRBV5-1,NA
CASRLGQGQETQYF,TGCGCCAGCAGGCTGGGACAGGGGCAAGAGACCCAGTACTTC,NA,TRBJ2-5,TRBV5-1,TRBD1
CASSSRPGHTGELFF,TGTGCCAGCAGCTCAAGGCCAGGTCACACCGGGGAGCTGTTTTTT,few,TRBJ2-2,TRBV7-3,NA